The 22 T cell receptor beta chains presented below share a single source sample, sequenced in a study of T cell changes during pregnancy in multiple sclerosis. Clones were sequenced by immunoSEQ multiplex PCR, and TCRdb holds only the in-frame ones, with some missing. The sample has about 110,000 clones, 85% to 95% seen once. This specimen consisted of peripheral blood, obtained after pregnancy. Source of these receptors: a female donor with multiple sclerosis, enrolled in a pregnancy study.

This rearrangement joins TRBV19 to TRBJ1-1, with 8 positions matching TRBD1. V shed 7 bases and J 4 bases; nucleotides not matched to a gene: 5. The CDR3 covers 13 residues. Germline V lookup: CDR1 LNHDA, CDR2 SQIVND (reference sequence). CDR3 bases: TGTGCCAGTATTACAGGGGGACGCACTGAAGCTTTCTTT. Protein product: CASITGGRTEAFF. The whole variable domain, filled in from reference TRBV19 and TRBJ1-1, reads DGGITQSPKYLFRKEGQNVTLSCEQNLNHDAMYWYRQDPGQGLRLIYYSQIVNDFQKGDIAEGYSVSREKKESFPLTVTSAQKNPTAFYLCASITGGRTEAFFGQGTRLTVV.

V gene TRBV29-1 combines with J gene TRBJ2-3; the D gene is possibly TRBD2 (7 bases). V was clipped by 6 bases and J by 5 bases, with 12 bases between them. The CDR3 sequence is 12 residues long. Looked up from germline, CDR1 is SQVTM and CDR2 is ANQGSEA. CDR3 DNA sequence: TGCAGCGTGGGAGGGGGGCGAGATACGCAGTATTTT. This translates into CSVGGGRDTQYF.

The chain recombines TRBV6-5 with TRBJ2-7; 7 bases map to TRBD2. CDR3 size: 13 residues. The V gene end was trimmed by 4 bases and the J gene end by 6 bases; junction bases not matched to a gene: 6. Germline lookup yields CDR1 MNHEY and CDR2 SVGAGI. The CDR3 loop is CASSWTRVGEQYF. The CDR3 nucleotides read TGTGCCAGCAGTTGGACTAGAGTGGGCGAGCAGTACTTC.

This clone was counted once. V usage is TRBV28 and J usage is TRBJ2-7; a weak D match, TRBD1 (6 bases). The CDR3 runs to 14 residues. Looked up from germline, CDR1 is MDHEN and CDR2 is SYDVKM. V was cut by 3 bases and J by 4 bases, with 13 bases left in between. CDR3 sequence (DNA): TGTGCCAGCAGTTTCAGGGACAAGGTATACGAGCAGTACTTC. Protein sequence: CASSFRDKVYEQYF.

The chain links TRBV19 to TRBJ1-2; tentative D call: TRBD1 (6 bases). The V end lost 4 bases, the J end lost 4 bases, and 10 bases lay between the germline ends. This CDR3 has 13 amino acids. CDR1 is LNHDA and CDR2 is SQIVND in the germline V gene (reference sequence). The CDR3 nucleotides read TGTGCCAGTAGTAGGGGACAAATCTATGGCTACACCTTC. It translates to CASSRGQIYGYTF.

The V and J genes are TRBV7-8 and TRBJ1-4, with 8 nucleotides matching TRBD1. The germline CDR1 and CDR2 sequences are SGHVS and FQNEAQ. With V trimmed by 5 bases and J by 8 bases, 16 bases remained unmatched. The CDR3 runs 17 residues. Written as DNA, the CDR3 is TGTGCCAGCAGCCCAGGACAGGGTCCTTCCAGAACAGAAAAACTGTTTTTT. Protein product: CASSPGQGPSRTEKLFF.

The chain is built from TRBV19 and TRBJ2-7; weak D call: TRBD1 (5 bases). CDR1 LNHDA and CDR2 SQIVND come from the germline V gene (reference sequence). This CDR3 is 15 amino acids long. Between the trimmed V and J ends, which lost 1 base and 4 bases, there was a span of 14 bases. The CDR3 region is CASSIGTSTEYEQYF. In DNA, the CDR3 is TGTGCCAGTAGTATAGGGACATCGACAGAGTACGAGCAGTACTTC.

This rearrangement joins TRBV27 to TRBJ2-3; D unclear. CDR1 is MNHEY, CDR2 SMNVEV, per germline (reference sequence). The V gene lost 6 bases and the J gene lost 2 bases, with 9 bases spanning the gap. The CDR3 sequence is 13 residues long. This CDR3 is CASRTPFTDTQYF. Here the CDR3 DNA reads TGTGCCAGCAGAACTCCATTCACAGATACGCAGTATTTT.

This clone came up a few times. This chain joins TRBV19 and TRBJ1-2, with 7 positions matching TRBD1. CDR1 is LNHDA, CDR2 SQIVND, per germline (reference sequence). This CDR3 region has 13 residues. Trimming at V came to 5 bases and at J to 7 bases, leaving 7 bases not matched to a gene. CDR3 protein: CASSPTGSFGYTF. CDR3 DNA sequence: TGTGCCAGTAGTCCGACAGGGTCCTTTGGCTACACCTTC.

The rearrangement joins TRBV6-5 to TRBJ1-1, with TRBD1 as a possible D gene (5 bases). CDR3 length: 14 residues. Trimming left V 6 bases short and J 3 bases short, with 14 bases between. Looked up from germline, CDR1 is MNHEY and CDR2 is SVGAGI. CDR3 DNA sequence: TGTGCCAGCAGGCCGGGGGGGGGTTACACTGAAGCTTTCTTT. Translated, it gives CASRPGGGYTEAFF.

V and J are TRBV6-5 and TRBJ1-3; 7 bases line up with TRBD1. Germline CDR1 reads MNHEY; CDR2 reads SVGAGI. The CDR3 spans 13 residues. V gave up 6 bases and J gave up 4 bases; unmatched junction bases: 3. In DNA form, the CDR3 reads TGTGCCAGCAGGCAGGGGGTCGGAAACACCATATATTTT. Amino acids: CASRQGVGNTIYF.

The chain links TRBV5-1 to TRBJ2-1; 15 nucleotides agree with TRBD2. V lost 3 bases, J lost 0 bases, and 4 bases stayed unmatched. Germline V CDR1 and CDR2: SGHRS, YFSETQ. This CDR3 spans 18 amino acids. The CDR3 region is CASSSGLAGGSSYNEQFF. The CDR3 DNA sequence: TGCGCCAGCAGCTCCGGACTAGCGGGAGGGAGCTCCTACAATGAGCAGTTCTTC.

This chain links TRBV5-1 with TRBJ1-1; a possible D gene is TRBD1 (6 bases). This CDR3 has 15 residues. Trimming removed 0 bases at V and 4 bases at J, with 13 bases between. Germline assignment: CDR1 SGHRS and CDR2 YFSETQ. CDR3 nucleotides: TGCGCCAGCAGCTTGGAGGGGGGGCAGGTCACTGAAGCTTTCTTT. This sequence encodes CASSLEGGQVTEAFF.

The chain combines TRBV30 with TRBJ1-1; no firm D call. This CDR3 spans 14 amino acids. Germline V CDR1 and CDR2: GTSNPN, SVGIG (reference sequence). V lost 5 bases and J 1 base, leaving 14 bases between the germline ends. CDR3 nucleotide sequence: TGTGCCTGGCGCGTTCCAGGCCCGAACACTGAAGCTTTCTTT. It yields the protein CAWRVPGPNTEAFF.

This clone was seen only once. This chain joins TRBV2 and TRBJ1-6; D might be TRBD1 (5 bases). The length of the CDR3 is 13 residues. Germline CDR1 SNHLY, CDR2 FYNNEI. V lost 8 bases to trimming and J lost 6 bases, with 11 bases between them. The DNA of the CDR3 is TGTGCCAGCGCCCGGGGGACTAATTCACCCCTCCACTTT. Amino acid sequence: CASARGTNSPLHF.

This chain links TRBV6-6 with TRBJ1-5; 12 bases are a match to TRBD1. With V trimmed by 5 bases and J by 4 bases, 3 bases remained unmatched. Germline values: CDR1 MNHNY, CDR2 SVGAGI (reference sequence). This CDR3 is 15 amino acids long. The CDR3 is CASSPGQGANQPQHF. CDR3 in DNA: TGTGCCAGCAGTCCGGGACAGGGGGCGAATCAGCCCCAGCATTTT.

V usage is TRBV29-1 and J usage is TRBJ2-7, with TRBD1 as a possible D gene (6 bases). V was clipped by 7 bases and J by 3 bases, with 13 bases between them. The CDR3 totals 12 residues. CDR1 and CDR2 (germline): SQVTM, ANQGSEA. The CDR3 is CSGRQANYEQYF. CDR3 nucleotide sequence: TGCAGCGGACGACAGGCGAACTACGAGCAGTACTTC.

The chain links TRBV5-5 to TRBJ1-2; 9 nucleotides agree with TRBD1. Trimming took 2 bases from V and 5 from J; bases not matched to a gene: 4. The CDR3 covers 14 residues. Germline loops: CDR1 SGHKS, CDR2 YYEKEE (reference sequence). The CDR3: CASSLADRGYGYTF. The DNA of the CDR3 is TGTGCCAGCAGCTTAGCGGACAGGGGATATGGCTACACCTTC.

This clone was seen once. V usage is TRBV7-9 and J usage is TRBJ1-6; D may be TRBD1 (5 bases). The V end was cut by 5 bases, the J end by 7 bases, with 18 bases between. The CDR3 is 16 residues long. Germline loops: CDR1 SEHNR, CDR2 FQNEAQ (reference sequence). As DNA, the CDR3 is TGTGCCAGCAGCCAAGGGGAGGCGGCGTGGAATTCACCCCTCCACTTT. It codes for CASSQGEAAWNSPLHF.

This clone was detected many times. J is TRBJ2-7 and V is TRBV2; a weak D match, TRBD1 (6 bases). The CDR3 is 15 residues long. Germline V lookup: CDR1 SNHLY, CDR2 FYNNEI. With 2 bases removed from V and 3 bases from J, the gap between germline ends came to 14 bases. The CDR3 DNA reads TGTGCCAGCAGTGAACGCCGGGACACCCGCTACGAGCAGTACTTC. Translation: CASSERRDTRYEQYF.

The gene calls are TRBV7-9 and TRBJ2-1; 10 nucleotides line up with TRBD1. The CDR3 is 15 amino acids. The germline CDR1 and CDR2 sequences are SEHNR and FQNEAQ (reference sequence). The V and J ends lost 0 bases and 8 bases, in that order; junction bases with no gene match: 4. The CDR3 loop reads CASSLAGQGQHEQFF. The CDR3 nucleotides are TGTGCCAGCAGCTTAGCGGGACAGGGGCAGCATGAGCAGTTCTTC.

The V call is TRBV10-3, the J call TRBJ2-1; TRBD2 matches 7 bases. Germline V gene sequence: CDR1 ENHRY, CDR2 SYGVKD. This CDR3 is 15 amino acids long. V was clipped by 0 bases and J by 5 bases; unmatched bases: 4. The CDR3, as DNA: TGTGCCATCAGTGAGTCCGAGCGGGGAAACAATGAGCAGTTCTTC. Residues: CAISESERGNNEQFF.